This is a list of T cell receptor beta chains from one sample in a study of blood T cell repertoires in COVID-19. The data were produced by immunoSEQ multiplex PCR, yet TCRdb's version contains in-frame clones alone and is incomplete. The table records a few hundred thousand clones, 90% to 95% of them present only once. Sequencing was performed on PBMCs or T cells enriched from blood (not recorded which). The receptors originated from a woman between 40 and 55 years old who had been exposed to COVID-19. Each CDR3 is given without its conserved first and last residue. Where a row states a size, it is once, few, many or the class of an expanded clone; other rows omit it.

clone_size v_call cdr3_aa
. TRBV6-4 ASSDSIGASGNEQF
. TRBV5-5 ASSPGQFGNQPQH
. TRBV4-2 ASSLSNEQF
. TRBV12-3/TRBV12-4 ASSPDMNTEAF
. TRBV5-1 ASSPILAGGPLWTQY
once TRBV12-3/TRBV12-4 ASSSQGNGYT
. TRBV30 AGQESGNTIY
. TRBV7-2 ASSSIIAYEQY
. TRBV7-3 ASSLTGVNTEAF
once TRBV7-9 ASSLGRGGVYGYT
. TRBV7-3 ASSPGDRGYGYT
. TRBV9 ASSVGAGGDSGQY
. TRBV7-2 ASSSTGVGTEAF
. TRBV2 ASSEEQGASYEQY
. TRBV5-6 ASSLEVRPDTQY
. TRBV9 ASSSTGTGSSPLH
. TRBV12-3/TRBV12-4 ASSYGGAGGYT
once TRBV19 ASSIGWAGDKGETQY
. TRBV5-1 ASSSLTNYGYT
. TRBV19 ASSIRPSSLSLGEDEQF
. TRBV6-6 ASSPGTGVNNQPQH
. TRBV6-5 ASSYSTGEAF
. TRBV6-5 ASKIGNTEAF
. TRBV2 ASSERGLEAF
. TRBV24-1 AVAGGTDTQY
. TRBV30 AWSVGAGANVLT
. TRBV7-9 ASSRVREATYNEQF
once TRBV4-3 ASSQGGTATYEQY
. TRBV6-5 ASRAGTRKYGYT
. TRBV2 ASTQDRVGSPLH
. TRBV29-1 SVVVRSSYNEQF
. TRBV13 ASSPDRVEAF
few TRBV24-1 ATSGGTGAETQY
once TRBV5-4 ASSSRAGGQETQY
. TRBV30 AWSEAHRGSGNTIY
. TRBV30 AWKYGGARETQY
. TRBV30 AWSGGRDSSGNSPLH
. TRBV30 AWGGTGGEAF
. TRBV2 ASAGRGTVLETQY
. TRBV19 ASSTTPANTIY
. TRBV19 ASRTTGYNQPQH
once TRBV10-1 ASSEWRANTGELF
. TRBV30 AWISSGNTIY
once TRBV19 ASSIASDRANSPLH
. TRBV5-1 ASSLGPDGSSYNSPLH
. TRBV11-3 ASSPFNAGTRPYEQY
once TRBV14 ASRLAGVETQY
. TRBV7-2 ASSLASNLGAETQY
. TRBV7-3 ASSSIGRGTDTQY
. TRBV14 ASSPRQGVNTEAF
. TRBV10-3 AISEFGSGETQY
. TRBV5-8 ASSFIKGTGVGTEAF
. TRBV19 ASSIDRIPSEQGSNQPQH
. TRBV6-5 ASSYSSGTGTYEQY
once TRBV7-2 ASSLGGGRLAGGRNEQF
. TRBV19 ASTFTGKGQPQH
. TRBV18 ASSRTGGASNSPLH
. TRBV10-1 ASSDPLTSGTNQETQY
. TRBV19 ASSIWLAGGPGSDTQY